This TCR beta chain appears in the sequencing data of a study of neurological immune-mediated disorders. General observations from the study: No CDR3 amino acid sequences recurred among expanded clones across subjects, suggesting private repertoires in all groups. HTLV-1-associated myelopathy had the most TCR clonal expansion, whereas multiple sclerosis had the least (lower than in healthy controls).

This clonotype was counted many times. The antigen is not known. Synthesis of cDNA was carried out by template-switch 5'RACE. The reaction used 10-nucleotide random UMIs. Over 200 million TCR-beta sequences, together covering 15-18 subjects, were produced by every individual sequencing run that was carried out. MiXCR, run by TCRdb on the 5' RACE reads, gives a single entry per CDR3 protein. This sample carries about 57,000 distinct CDR3 sequences, roughly an eighth of them seen once, and the ten largest clones take around 11%. CDR1 KGHSH and CDR2 LQKENI come from the germline V gene. V shed 6 bases and J shed 2 bases, with 14 bases lying between them. This CDR3 spans 14 amino acids.

Sequenced: PBMCs. The chain recombines TRBV18 with TRBJ2-7; D ambiguous. The clonotype comes from a woman in her sixties with HTLV-1-associated myelopathy (HAM/TSP). In nucleotides, the CDR3 is TGTGCCAGCTCTCCGACCGGGCGGCCCTACGAGCAGTACTTC. It specifies CASSPTGRPYEQYF.